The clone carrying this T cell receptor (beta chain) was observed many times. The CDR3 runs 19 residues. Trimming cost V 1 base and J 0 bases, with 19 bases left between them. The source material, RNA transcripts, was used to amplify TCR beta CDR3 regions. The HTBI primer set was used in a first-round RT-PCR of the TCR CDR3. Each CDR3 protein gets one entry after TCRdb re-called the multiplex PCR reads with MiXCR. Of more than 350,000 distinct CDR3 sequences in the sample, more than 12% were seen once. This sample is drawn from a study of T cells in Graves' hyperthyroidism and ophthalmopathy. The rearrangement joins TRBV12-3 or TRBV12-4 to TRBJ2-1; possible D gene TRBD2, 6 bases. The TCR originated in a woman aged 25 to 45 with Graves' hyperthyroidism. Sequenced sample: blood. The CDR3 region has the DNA TGTGCCAGCAGTTTAGTAGGTTGGCCTAGCGTGAGCTCCTACAATGAGCAGTTCTTC. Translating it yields CASSLVGWPSVSSYNEQFF.